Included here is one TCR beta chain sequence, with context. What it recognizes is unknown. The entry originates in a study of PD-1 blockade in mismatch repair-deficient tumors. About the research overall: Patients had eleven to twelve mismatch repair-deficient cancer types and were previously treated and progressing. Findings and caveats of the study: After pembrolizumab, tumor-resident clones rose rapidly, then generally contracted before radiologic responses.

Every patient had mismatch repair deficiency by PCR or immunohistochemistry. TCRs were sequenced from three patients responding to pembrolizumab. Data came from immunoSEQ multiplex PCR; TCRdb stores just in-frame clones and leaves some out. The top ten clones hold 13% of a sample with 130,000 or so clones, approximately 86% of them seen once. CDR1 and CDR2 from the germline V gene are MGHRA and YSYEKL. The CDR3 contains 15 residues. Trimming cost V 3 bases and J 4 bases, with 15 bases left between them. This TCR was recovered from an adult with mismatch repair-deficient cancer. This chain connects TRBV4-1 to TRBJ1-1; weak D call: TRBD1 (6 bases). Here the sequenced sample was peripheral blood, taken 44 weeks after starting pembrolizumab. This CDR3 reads CASSHPKGGGTEAFF. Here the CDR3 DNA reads TGCGCCAGCAGCCACCCGAAGGGGGGCGGCACTGAAGCTTTCTTT.